Here is one T cell receptor beta chain with its context. The antigen remains unidentified. The data derive from a study of cytomegalovirus exposure and HLA in healthy donors. Study observations and caveats: Association with HLA alleles at 0.05 false discovery rate was found for around 17,000 TCR beta sequences in a later analysis. Three CMV-associated chains were confirmed in vitro to be specific for CMV antigens.

The J segment lost 5 bases and the V segment lost 4 bases, leaving 12 bases of the junction unmatched. The CDR3 loop spans 15 amino acids. Germline CDR1 SQVTM, CDR2 ANQGSEA. The PCR had 60 Vbeta and 13 Jbeta primers. This table comes from immunoSEQ multiplex PCR, and its TCRdb copy is limited to in-frame clones, with some not included. The sample lists 55,000 to 80,000 clones; over 70% were seen once. The rearrangement uses TRBV29-1 and TRBJ2-7, with 9 bases matching TRBD1. This TCR was sampled from a man aged 55 to 70 in good health and CMV-seropositive. Source material: PBMCs. CDR3 sequence (DNA): TGCAGCGTTGCAGGGACAGGGCCGAGGATCGACGAGCAGTACTTC. Encoded protein: CSVAGTGPRIDEQYF.